This T cell receptor beta chain comes out of a study of blood T cells in healthy people across ages. A J-beta primer mix and a sample-barcoded 5' primer were used in a second PCR of roughly 7 to 12 cycles. MiXCR, run by TCRdb on the 5' RACE reads, gives a single entry per CDR3 protein. The sample has about 1 million distinct CDR3 sequences, more than 40% seen once. Sequenced: blood. The receptor comes from a woman aged 55-69 years in good health.

CDR3 protein: CASSQRDYMGELFF. Here the CDR3 DNA reads TGCGCCAGCAGCCAAAGGGACTATATGGGGGAGCTGTTTTTT. This chain links TRBV5-1 with TRBJ2-2, with 7 bases matching TRBD2. The CDR3 is 14 residues long. Per germline, CDR1 SGHRS and CDR2 YFSETQ. Unmatched junction bases numbered 8, after V lost 4 bases and J lost 8 bases.